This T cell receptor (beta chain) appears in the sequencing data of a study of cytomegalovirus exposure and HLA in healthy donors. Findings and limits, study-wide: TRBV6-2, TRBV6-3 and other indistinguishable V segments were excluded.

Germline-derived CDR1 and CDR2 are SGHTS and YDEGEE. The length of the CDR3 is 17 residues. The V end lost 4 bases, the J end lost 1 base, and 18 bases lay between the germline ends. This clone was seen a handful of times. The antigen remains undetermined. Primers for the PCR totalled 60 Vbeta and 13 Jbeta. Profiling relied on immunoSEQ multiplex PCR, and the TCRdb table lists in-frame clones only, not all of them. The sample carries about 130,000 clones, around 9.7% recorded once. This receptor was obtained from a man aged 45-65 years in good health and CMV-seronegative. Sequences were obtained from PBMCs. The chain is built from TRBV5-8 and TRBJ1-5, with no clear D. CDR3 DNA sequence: TGTGCCAGCAGCGTGGGTACTTTGGCCGGGAGCAATCAGCCCCAGCATTTT. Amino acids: CASSVGTLAGSNQPQHF. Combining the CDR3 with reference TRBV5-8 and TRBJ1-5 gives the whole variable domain EAGVTQSPTHLIKTRGQQATLRCSPISGHTSVYWYQQALGLGLQFLLWYDEGEERNRGNFPPRFSGRQFPNYSSELNVNALELEDSALYLCASSVGTLAGSNQPQHFGDGTRLSIL.